This note documents a single T cell receptor (beta chain) sequence. What it recognizes is unknown. The intended depth for sequencing was 1 in 200,000 to 1 in 1 million T cells. This table comes from immunoSEQ multiplex PCR, and its TCRdb copy is limited to in-frame clones, with some not included. This sample has 120,000 to 150,000 clones, with 91% found just once. This sample was taken from a study of cytotoxic CD8 clonotypes in ibrutinib-treated CLL. The CDR3 runs to 15 residues. Study findings and constraints: Clonality was higher at ibrutinib response and returned toward baseline at progression.

The chain carries TRBV7-5 and TRBJ1-1; no check of the table's D call, TRBD1, against the DNA was made. TRBV7-5 is a pseudogene segment. The starting material was PBMCs, obtained after 12 months of ibrutinib treatment. This TCR was recovered from a human donor with chronic lymphocytic leukemia. The CDR3 loop is CARSKRGQGQSEAFF. In DNA form, the CDR3 reads TGTGCCAGAAGCAAACGGGGACAGGGACAATCTGAAGCTTTCTTT.